This T cell receptor (beta chain) appears in the sequencing data of a study of OX40 agonist ivuxolimab in advanced cancers. On the study more broadly: Patients received ivuxolimab, an agonistic anti-OX40 (CD134) antibody. Having had anti-PD-1, anti-PD-L1 or anti-CTLA-4 therapy before was allowed, and about 42% had some. The study's findings and limits: Relative to CD4+, CD8+ T cells held more expanded clones on average.

The CDR3 is made up of 16 amino acids. The V end was cut by 0 bases, the J end by 5 bases, with 16 bases between. Per germline, CDR1 MNHEY and CDR2 SVGAGI. The protocol was immunoSEQ multiplex PCR, while the TCRdb copy is restricted to in-frame clones and leaves out a portion. This sample has approximately 30,000 clones, with roughly three quarters found just once. Regarding this clone: What it binds is unknown.

With autoimmune disease history or systemic immunosuppression, patients were excluded. Sequences were derived from CD4+ or CD8+ T cells sorted from blood, sampled in a trial of the OX40 agonist ivuxolimab. The chain has TRBV6-5 and TRBJ2-5; D is unresolved. The origin of this receptor is an adult with an advanced solid tumor such as melanoma, head and neck, liver or kidney cancer. The CDR3 DNA follows: TGTGCCAGCAGTTACTCTGGCCGGCAATATGAGGAGACCCAGTACTTC. This codes for CASSYSGRQYEETQYF.